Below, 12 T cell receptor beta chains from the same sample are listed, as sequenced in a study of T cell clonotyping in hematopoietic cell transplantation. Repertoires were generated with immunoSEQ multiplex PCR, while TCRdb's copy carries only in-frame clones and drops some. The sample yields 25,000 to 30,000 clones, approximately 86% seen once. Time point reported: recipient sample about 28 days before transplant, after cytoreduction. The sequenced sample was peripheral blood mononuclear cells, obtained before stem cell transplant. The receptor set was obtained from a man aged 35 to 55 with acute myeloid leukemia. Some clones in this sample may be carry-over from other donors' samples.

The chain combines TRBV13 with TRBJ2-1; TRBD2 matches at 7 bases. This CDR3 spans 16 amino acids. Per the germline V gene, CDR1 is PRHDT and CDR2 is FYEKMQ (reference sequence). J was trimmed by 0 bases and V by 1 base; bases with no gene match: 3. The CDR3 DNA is TGTGCCAGCAGCTTAGCTAGCGGAAGCTCCTACAATGAGCAGTTCTTC. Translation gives CASSLASGSSYNEQFF.

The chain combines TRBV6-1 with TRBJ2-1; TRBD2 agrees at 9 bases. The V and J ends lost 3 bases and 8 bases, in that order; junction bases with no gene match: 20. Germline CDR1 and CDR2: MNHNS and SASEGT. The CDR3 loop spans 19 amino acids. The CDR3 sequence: CASSDLAGRTPMVWYEQFF. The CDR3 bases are TGTGCCAGCAGTGACCTAGCGGGACGCACACCTATGGTGTGGTATGAGCAGTTCTTC.

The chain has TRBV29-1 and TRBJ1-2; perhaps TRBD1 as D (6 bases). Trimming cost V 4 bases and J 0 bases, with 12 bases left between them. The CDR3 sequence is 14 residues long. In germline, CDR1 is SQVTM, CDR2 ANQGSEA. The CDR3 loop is CSVAAGATNYGYTF. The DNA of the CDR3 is TGCAGCGTTGCTGCGGGGGCCACTAACTATGGCTACACCTTC.

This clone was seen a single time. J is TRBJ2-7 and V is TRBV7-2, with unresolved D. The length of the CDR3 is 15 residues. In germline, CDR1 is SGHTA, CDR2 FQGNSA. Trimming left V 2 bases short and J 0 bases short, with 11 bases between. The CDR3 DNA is TGTGCCAGCAGCTTAATGGCGGAACTCTCCTACGAGCAGTACTTC. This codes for CASSLMAELSYEQYF.

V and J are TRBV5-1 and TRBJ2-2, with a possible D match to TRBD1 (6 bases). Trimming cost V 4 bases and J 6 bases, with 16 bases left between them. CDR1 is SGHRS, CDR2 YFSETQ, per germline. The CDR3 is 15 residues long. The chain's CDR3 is CASSQTDSPAGELFF. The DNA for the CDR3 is TGCGCCAGCAGCCAAACGGACAGCCCCGCCGGGGAGCTGTTTTTT.

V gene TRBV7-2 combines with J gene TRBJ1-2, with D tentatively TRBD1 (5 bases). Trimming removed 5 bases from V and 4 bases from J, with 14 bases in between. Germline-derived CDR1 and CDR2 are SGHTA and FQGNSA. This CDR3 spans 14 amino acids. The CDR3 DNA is TGTGCCAGCAGCACGACCCAGGGAACCTATGGCTACACCTTC. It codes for CASSTTQGTYGYTF.

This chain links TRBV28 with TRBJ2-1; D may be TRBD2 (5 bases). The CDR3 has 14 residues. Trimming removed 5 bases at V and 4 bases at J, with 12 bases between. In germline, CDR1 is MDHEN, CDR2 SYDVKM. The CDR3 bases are TGTGCCAGCAGTCCGGAGGACCTGTACAATGAGCAGTTCTTC. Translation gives CASSPEDLYNEQFF.

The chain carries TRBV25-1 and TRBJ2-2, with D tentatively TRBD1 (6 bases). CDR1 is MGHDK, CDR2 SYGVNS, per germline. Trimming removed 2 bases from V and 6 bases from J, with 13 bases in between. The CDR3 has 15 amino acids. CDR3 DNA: TGTGCCAGCAGTGAAGTACAGGGTTTTTCCGGGGAGCTGTTTTTT. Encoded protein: CASSEVQGFSGELFF.

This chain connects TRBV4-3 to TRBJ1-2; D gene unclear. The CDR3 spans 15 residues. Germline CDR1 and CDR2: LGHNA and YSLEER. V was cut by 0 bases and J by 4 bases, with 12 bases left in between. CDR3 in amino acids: CASSQDFPLSYGYTF. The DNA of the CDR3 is TGCGCCAGCAGCCAAGATTTTCCTTTATCCTATGGCTACACCTTC.

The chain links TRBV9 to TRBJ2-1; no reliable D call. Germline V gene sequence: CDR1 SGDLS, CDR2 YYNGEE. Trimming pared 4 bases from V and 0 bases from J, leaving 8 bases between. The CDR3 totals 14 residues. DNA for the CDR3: TGTGCCAGCAGCATTCCTCCCTCCTACAATGAGCAGTTCTTC. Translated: CASSIPPSYNEQFF.

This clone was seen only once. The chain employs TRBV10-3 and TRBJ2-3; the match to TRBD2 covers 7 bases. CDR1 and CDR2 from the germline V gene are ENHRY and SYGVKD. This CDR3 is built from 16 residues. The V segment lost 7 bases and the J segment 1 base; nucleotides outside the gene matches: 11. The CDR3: CAINQRGALGTDTQYF. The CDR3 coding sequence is TGTGCCATCAACCAGCGGGGTGCCTTGGGCACAGATACGCAGTATTTT.

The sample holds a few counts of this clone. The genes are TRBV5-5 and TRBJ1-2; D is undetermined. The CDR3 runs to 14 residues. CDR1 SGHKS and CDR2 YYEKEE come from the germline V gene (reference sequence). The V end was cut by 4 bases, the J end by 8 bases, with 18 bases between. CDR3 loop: CASSTSTEIRGYTF. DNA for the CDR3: TGTGCCAGCAGCACCTCCACGGAGATTAGGGGCTACACCTTC. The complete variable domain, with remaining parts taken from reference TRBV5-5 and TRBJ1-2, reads DAGVTQSPTHLIKTRGQQVTLRCSPISGHKSVSWYQQVLGQGPQFIFQYYEKEERGRGNFPDRFSARQFPNYSSELNVNALLLGDSALYLCASSTSTEIRGYTFGSGTRLTVV.